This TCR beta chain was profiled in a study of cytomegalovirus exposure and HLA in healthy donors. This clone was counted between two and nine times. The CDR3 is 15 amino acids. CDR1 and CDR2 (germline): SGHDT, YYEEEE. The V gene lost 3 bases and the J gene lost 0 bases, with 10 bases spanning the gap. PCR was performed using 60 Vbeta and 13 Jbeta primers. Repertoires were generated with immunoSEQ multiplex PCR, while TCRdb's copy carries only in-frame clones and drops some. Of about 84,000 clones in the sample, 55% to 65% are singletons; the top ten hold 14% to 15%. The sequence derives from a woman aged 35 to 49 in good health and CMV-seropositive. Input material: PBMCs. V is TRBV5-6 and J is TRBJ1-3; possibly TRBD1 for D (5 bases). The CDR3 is CASSSPDTSGNTIYF. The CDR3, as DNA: TGTGCCAGCAGCTCCCCGGACACCTCTGGAAACACCATATATTTT.